This T cell receptor (beta chain) was obtained from a study of cytomegalovirus exposure and HLA in healthy donors. V was pared by 0 bases and J by 2 bases, with 9 bases between. The germline V gene encodes CDR1 SGDLS and CDR2 YYNGEE. The CDR3 is made up of 14 amino acids. The PCR was carried out with 60 Vbeta primers and 13 Jbeta primers. Profiled with immunoSEQ multiplex PCR; TCRdb holds only in-frame clones, not every one. This sample's table reports about 110,000 clones. Points from the study as a whole: An assumption of roughly uniform sequencing depth across donors underlay the presence/absence analyses.

Points on this clone: The antigen remains undetermined.

The chain carries TRBV9 and TRBJ2-7; perhaps TRBD1 as D (6 bases). The source material was PBMCs. This receptor was identified in a man between 35 and 55 years old in good health and CMV-seropositive. The CDR3 coding sequence is TGTGCCAGCAGCGTAGAGGGGGTCGCCTACGAGCAGTACTTC. Translating it yields CASSVEGVAYEQYF.